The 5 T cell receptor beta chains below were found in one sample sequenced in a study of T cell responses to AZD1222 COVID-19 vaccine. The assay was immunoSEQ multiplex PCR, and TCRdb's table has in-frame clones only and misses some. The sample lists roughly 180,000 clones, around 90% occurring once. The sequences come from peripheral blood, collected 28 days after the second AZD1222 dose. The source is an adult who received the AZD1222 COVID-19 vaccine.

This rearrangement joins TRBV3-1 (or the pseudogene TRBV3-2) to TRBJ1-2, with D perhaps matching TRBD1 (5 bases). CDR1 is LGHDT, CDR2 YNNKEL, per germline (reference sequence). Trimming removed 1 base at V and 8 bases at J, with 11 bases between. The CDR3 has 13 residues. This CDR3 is CASSQAQGLGYTF. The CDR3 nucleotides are TGTGCCAGCAGCCAAGCCCAGGGCCTAGGCTACACCTTC.

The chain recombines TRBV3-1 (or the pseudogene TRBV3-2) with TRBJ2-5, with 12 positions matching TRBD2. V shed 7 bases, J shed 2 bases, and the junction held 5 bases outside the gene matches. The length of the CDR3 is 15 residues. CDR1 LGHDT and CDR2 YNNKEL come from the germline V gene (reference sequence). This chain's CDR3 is CASTRGLAGQETQYF. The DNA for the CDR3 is TGTGCCAGCACCCGAGGACTAGCGGGGCAAGAGACCCAGTACTTC.

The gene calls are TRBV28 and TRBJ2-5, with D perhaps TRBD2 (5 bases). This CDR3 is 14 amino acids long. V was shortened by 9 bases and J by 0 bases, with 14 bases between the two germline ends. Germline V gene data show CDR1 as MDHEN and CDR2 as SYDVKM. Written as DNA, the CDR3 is TGTGCCAGTTCGACGCGGGTTTACCAAGAGACCCAGTACTTC. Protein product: CASSTRVYQETQYF.

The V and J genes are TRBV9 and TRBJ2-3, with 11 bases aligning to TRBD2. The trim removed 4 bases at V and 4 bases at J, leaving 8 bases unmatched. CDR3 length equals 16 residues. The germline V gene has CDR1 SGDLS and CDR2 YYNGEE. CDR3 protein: CASSFRTSGPPDTQYF. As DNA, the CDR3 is TGTGCCAGCAGCTTTCGGACTAGCGGGCCACCAGATACGCAGTATTTT.

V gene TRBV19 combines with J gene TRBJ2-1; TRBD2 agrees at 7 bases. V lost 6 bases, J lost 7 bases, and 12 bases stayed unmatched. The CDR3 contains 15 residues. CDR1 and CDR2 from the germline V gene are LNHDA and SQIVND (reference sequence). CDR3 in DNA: TGTGCCAGTAGCCTTACGGCGGGAGATAGGAATGAGCAGTTCTTC. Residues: CASSLTAGDRNEQFF.